The 11 T cell receptor beta chains below come from one sample, sequenced in a study of monozygotic twins with inflammatory bowel disease. TCRdb derives one entry per CDR3 protein from the 5' RACE reads, leaving out DNA. The sample data list more than 300,000 distinct CDR3 sequences. Sequenced input: blood. These receptors all come from a human donor with ulcerative colitis or Crohn's disease, or a healthy co-twin of an affected twin (not recorded which).

This chain links TRBV9 with TRBJ2-3; no DNA is available, so the TRBD2 call from TCRdb remains unchecked. CDR1 is SGDLS, CDR2 YYNGEE, per germline. The CDR3 spans 17 residues. The CDR3 sequence is CASSWTSGGLREDTQYF.

This CDR3 is CASSHRDTEAFF. The rearrangement joins TRBV7-8 to TRBJ1-1; TCRdb proposes TRBD1, but this gene call is untestable without DNA. The CDR3 consists of 12 residues. The germline CDR1 and CDR2 sequences are SGHVS and FQNEAQ.

The chain links TRBV19 to TRBJ2-7. CDR3 length: 13 amino acids. Germline CDR1 is LNHDA and CDR2 is SQIVND (reference sequence). This CDR3 reads CASSIDKTYEQYF.

V and J are TRBV5-1 and TRBJ2-5. Germline V gene lookup returns CDR1 SGHRS and CDR2 YFSETQ. The CDR3 has 15 residues. CDR3 in amino acids: CASSLANYPQETQYF. The entire variable domain, with the rest obtained from reference TRBV5-1 and TRBJ2-5, is as follows: KAGVTQTPRYLIKTRGQQVTLSCSPISGHRSVSWYQQTPGQGLQFLFEYFSETQRNKGNFPGRFSGRQFSNSRSEMNVSTLELGDSALYLCASSLANYPQETQYFGPGTRLLVL.

The genes are TRBV7-2 and TRBJ2-3; with no DNA, the TCRdb D assignment of TRBD1 cannot be verified. The CDR3 is made up of 13 amino acids. The V gene's germline CDR1 is SGHTA and CDR2 FQGNSA. The CDR3 loop is CASRPQGTDTQYF. Full variable domain (outside the CDR3, taken from reference TRBV7-2 and TRBJ2-3): GAGVSQSPSNKVTEKGKDVELRCDPISGHTALYWYRQSLGQGLEFLIYFQGNSAPDKSGLPSDRFSAERTGGSVSTLTIQRTQQEDSAVYLCASRPQGTDTQYFGPGTRLTVL.

The V gene is TRBV28, the J gene TRBJ1-1; TCRdb proposes TRBD1, but this gene call is untestable without DNA. Germline V gives CDR1 MDHEN, CDR2 SYDVKM. This CDR3 contains 15 residues. The CDR3 loop is CASSLLQGRGTEAFF.

The chain has TRBV4-1 and TRBJ1-4; checking the TCRdb D call of TRBD1 is not possible without DNA. Germline V lookup: CDR1 MGHRA, CDR2 YSYEKL. The CDR3 covers 20 residues. The CDR3 sequence is CASSQEPIILTGTGNEKLFF.

The V call is TRBV7-2, the J call TRBJ2-7; TCRdb calls TRBD1, which cannot be checked without DNA. Germline V gene data show CDR1 as SGHTA and CDR2 as FQGNSA. This CDR3 is built from 14 residues. The CDR3 loop reads CASGFLGGAYEQYF.

This sequence joins TRBV4-1 and TRBJ2-3; the TRBD2 assignment by TCRdb is unverifiable without DNA. The CDR3 loop spans 18 amino acids. CDR1 and CDR2 from the germline V gene are MGHRA and YSYEKL. CDR3 loop: CASTPSPRTSSRADTQYF.

V is TRBV5-6 and J is TRBJ2-2; TCRdb's D gene call, TRBD1, goes unchecked for lack of DNA. CDR1 is SGHDT and CDR2 is YYEEEE in the germline V gene. The CDR3 runs 17 residues. This CDR3 is CASSTYTGTLNTGELFF.

The chain couples TRBV29-1 to TRBJ2-5; as DNA is missing, the TRBD1 call by TCRdb cannot be tested. The CDR3 extends over 15 amino acids. The germline CDR1 and CDR2 sequences are SQVTM and ANQGSEA. This chain's CDR3 is CSAGTLQGGRETQYF.